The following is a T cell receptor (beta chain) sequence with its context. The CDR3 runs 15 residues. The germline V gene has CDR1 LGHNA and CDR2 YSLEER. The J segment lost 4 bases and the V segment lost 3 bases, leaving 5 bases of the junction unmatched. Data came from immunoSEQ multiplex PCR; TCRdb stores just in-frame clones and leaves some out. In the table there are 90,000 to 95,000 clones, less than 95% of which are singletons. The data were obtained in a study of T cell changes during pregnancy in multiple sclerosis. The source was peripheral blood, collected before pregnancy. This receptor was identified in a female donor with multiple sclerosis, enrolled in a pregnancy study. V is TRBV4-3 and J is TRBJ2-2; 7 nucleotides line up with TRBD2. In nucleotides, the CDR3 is TGCGCCAGCAGCCAGGCCGGGGGGATCACCGGGGAGCTGTTTTTT. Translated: CASSQAGGITGELFF.